Presented here are 27 T cell receptor beta chains from one specimen sequenced in a study of shared clonotypes between healthy human individuals. Generated by immunoSEQ multiplex PCR, the TCRdb table keeps only in-frame clones and is missing some. The sample includes approximately 1.4 million clones, 95% to 99% of them seen just once. Sequenced sample: naive CD4+ T cells sorted from blood. This sample's subset: CD45RA+ positively selected. The source is a young man in good health.

The CDR3 DNA reads as TGTGCCAGCAGCGTACTTCTTAACACAGATACGCAGTATTTT. Translation: CASSVLLNTDTQYF. The chain uses TRBV9 and TRBJ2-3; D ambiguous. Trimming removed 1 base from V and 2 bases from J, with 8 bases in between. CDR1 and CDR2 from the germline V gene are SGDLS and YYNGEE. This CDR3 spans 14 amino acids.

This clone occurred once. The chain joins TRBV7-3 to TRBJ2-1, with 12 bases that match TRBD1. The CDR3 spans 15 residues. Germline V CDR1 and CDR2: SGHTA, FQGTGA. The ends lost 4 bases at V and 7 bases at J; junction bases unmatched: 5. The CDR3 DNA is TGTGCCAGCAGCTCCGGGACAGGGGGCTTTAATGAGCAGTTCTTC. It encodes CASSSGTGGFNEQFF.

The chain uses TRBV10-1 and TRBJ2-5, with TRBD1 matching 8 bases. The J segment lost 5 bases and the V segment lost 6 bases, leaving 5 bases of the junction unmatched. The CDR3 spans 13 residues. Germline V gene data show CDR1 as WNHNN and CDR2 as SYGVQD (reference sequence). The CDR3 DNA is TGCGCCAGCAGCAGAGACAGGGGTGAGACCCAGTACTTC. The encoded protein is CASSRDRGETQYF.

As DNA, the CDR3 is TGCGCCAGCAGCCCTGGCGGGGTGGAGGAGACCCAGTACTTC. It translates to CASSPGGVEETQYF. The gene calls are TRBV5-1 and TRBJ2-5, with TRBD2 as a possible D gene (6 bases). Trimming left V 4 bases short and J 5 bases short, with 15 bases between. The CDR3 covers 14 residues. The germline gives CDR1 SGHRS, CDR2 YFSETQ.

The table lists this clone with a count of one. The chain recombines TRBV6-1 with TRBJ1-5; unclear D gene. Germline V gene lookup returns CDR1 MNHNS and CDR2 SASEGT. CDR3 length equals 18 residues. The ends were cut back, 1 base at V and 9 bases at J, with 25 bases in the middle. The CDR3 coding sequence is TGTGCCAGCAGTGAAGATTCCCGGGTCGGGCAGGCCCGGCGGCCCCAGCATTTT. Its translation is CASSEDSRVGQARRPQHF.

This chain connects TRBV18 to TRBJ2-1, with 9 nucleotides matching TRBD2. CDR3 length: 15 residues. Trimming at V came to 9 bases and at J to 2 bases, leaving 8 bases not matched to a gene. The V gene's germline CDR1 is KGHSH and CDR2 LQKENI. The CDR3 loop is CASYLLAGAYNEQFF. CDR3 nucleotide sequence: TGTGCCAGTTACTTGTTAGCGGGAGCCTACAATGAGCAGTTCTTC. The entire variable domain, with the rest obtained from reference TRBV18 and TRBJ2-1, is as follows: NAGVMQNPRHLVRRRGQEARLRCSPMKGHSHVYWYRQLPEEGLKFMVYLQKENIIDESGMPKERFSAEFPKEGPSILRIQQVVRGDSAAYFCASYLLAGAYNEQFFGPGTRLTVL.

The chain combines TRBV27 with TRBJ2-1, with 13 bases lining up with TRBD2. V trimming: 2 bases; J trimming: 8 bases; junction bases outside the gene matches: 9. The CDR3 covers 17 residues. Germline assignment: CDR1 MNHEY and CDR2 SMNVEV (reference sequence). The CDR3 loop reads CASSLLTSGRQFYEQFF. CDR3 nucleotide sequence: TGTGCCAGCAGTTTACTGACTAGCGGGAGGCAATTTTATGAGCAGTTCTTC.

V and J are TRBV6-1 and TRBJ1-3; D is unclear. Per germline, CDR1 MNHNS and CDR2 SASEGT. The CDR3 length is 14 residues. Trimming removed 5 bases from V and 0 bases from J, with 8 bases in between. The chain's CDR3 is CASSREGSGNTIYF. DNA of the CDR3: TGTGCCAGCAGTAGAGAGGGCTCTGGAAACACCATATATTTT.

V usage is TRBV2 and J usage is TRBJ2-1; D is possibly TRBD2 (5 bases). From germline, CDR1 is SNHLY and CDR2 FYNNEI. V lost 9 bases to trimming and J lost 7 bases, with 16 bases between them. The CDR3 has 13 amino acids. The CDR3 sequence: CARDVGGNNEQFF. The CDR3 nucleotides are TGTGCCAGAGACGTCGGAGGTAATAATGAGCAGTTCTTC.

The V call is TRBV28, the J call TRBJ1-5, with 9 bases matching TRBD1. The CDR3 has 17 residues. Germline V CDR1 and CDR2: MDHEN, SYDVKM. V lost 6 bases and J lost 3; bases outside the gene matches: 12. CDR3 in amino acids: CASSPLGTGKVNQPQHF. The CDR3 nucleotides are TGTGCCAGCAGCCCCCTGGGGACAGGGAAGGTCAATCAGCCCCAGCATTTT.

This chain joins TRBV28 and TRBJ2-3; 10 nucleotides match TRBD2. With V trimmed by 3 bases and J by 1 base, 4 bases remained unmatched. The CDR3 is made up of 16 amino acids. Per germline, CDR1 MDHEN and CDR2 SYDVKM. CDR3 DNA sequence: TGTGCCAGCAGTTTTAGGCTAGCGGGGGGCACAGATACGCAGTATTTT. This gives the protein CASSFRLAGGTDTQYF.

This chain connects TRBV11-2 to TRBJ2-2; D gene uncertain. V lost 3 bases and J 6 bases, leaving 11 bases between the germline ends. The CDR3 extends over 14 amino acids. Germline V gives CDR1 SGHAT, CDR2 FQNNGV. CDR3 DNA: TGTGCCAGCAGCTTTCTAAATAGGGCCGGGGAGCTGTTTTTT. It yields the protein CASSFLNRAGELFF.

This clone is a singleton in its sample. This chain uses TRBV25-1 with TRBJ2-3; TRBD2 matches at 7 bases. The ends lost 3 bases at V and 2 bases at J; junction bases unmatched: 11. CDR3 length: 17 amino acids. The V gene's germline CDR1 is MGHDK and CDR2 SYGVNS. The CDR3 DNA reads as TGTGCCAGCAGTGATTTTTTCCGGGAGGTAATCACAGATACGCAGTATTTT. As protein: CASSDFFREVITDTQYF.

J is TRBJ2-3 and V is TRBV2, with 12 bases identical to TRBD2. Germline V gives CDR1 SNHLY, CDR2 FYNNEI. The V segment lost 7 bases and the J segment 6 bases; nucleotides outside the gene matches: 5. The CDR3 runs 14 residues. CDR3 sequence reads: CASNLAGGTDTQYF. In nucleotides, the CDR3 is TGTGCCAGCAATCTAGCGGGAGGGACGGATACGCAGTATTTT.

A remark on this clone: The same CDR3 also results from other DNA sequences found in this sample. The chain has TRBV18 and TRBJ1-2; D gene ambiguous. The CDR3 is 13 amino acids. V lost 3 bases, J lost 0 bases, and 5 bases lay in between. The germline gives CDR1 KGHSH, CDR2 LQKENI. The CDR3 region has the DNA TGTGCCAGCTCACCGACCTCTAACTATGGCTACACCTTC. Residues: CASSPTSNYGYTF.

The chain has TRBV6-5 and TRBJ2-7, with a weak D call TRBD1 (8 bases). Trimming shortened V by 2 bases and J by 5 bases, and 16 bases separated the two germline ends. CDR3 length: 15 residues. CDR1 and CDR2 from the germline V gene are MNHEY and SVGAGI. CDR3 sequence reads: CASSYTNRGGDEQYF. CDR3 coding DNA: TGTGCCAGCAGTTACACGAACAGGGGGGGTGACGAGCAGTACTTC.

A remark on this clone: The same CDR3 is also encoded by other DNA sequences in this sample. The chain employs TRBV7-9 and TRBJ1-1, with D uncertain. The germline V gene has CDR1 SEHNR and CDR2 FQNEAQ (reference sequence). CDR3 length equals 12 residues. The V end lost 0 bases, the J end lost 5 bases, and 4 bases lay between the germline ends. DNA for the CDR3: TGTGCCAGCAGCTTAGCTGGGACTGAAGCTTTCTTT. This encodes CASSLAGTEAFF.

The chain employs TRBV7-6 and TRBJ2-5, with D hard to call. This CDR3 has 13 amino acids. Germline V gene sequence: CDR1 SGHVS, CDR2 FNYEAQ. The germline V and J ends were trimmed by 1 base and 4 bases, with 7 bases remaining between them. This CDR3 is CASSLGERETQYF. The CDR3 coding sequence is TGTGCCAGCAGCTTAGGGGAACGAGAGACCCAGTACTTC.

The V gene is TRBV6-1, the J gene TRBJ2-1; a weak D match, TRBD1 (6 bases). Germline V gives CDR1 MNHNS, CDR2 SASEGT. Trimming left V 7 bases short and J 3 bases short, with 10 bases between. The CDR3 loop spans 13 amino acids. This chain's CDR3 is CASNRVIYNEQFF. The CDR3 DNA sequence: TGTGCCAGCAACAGGGTTATCTACAATGAGCAGTTCTTC.

V and J are TRBV5-1 and TRBJ2-1; D could derive from TRBD1 or TRBD2 (5 bases each). Germline loops: CDR1 SGHRS, CDR2 YFSETQ. V was shortened by 4 bases and J by 2 bases, with 13 bases between the two germline ends. CDR3 length equals 15 residues. In DNA form, the CDR3 reads TGCGCCAGCAGCGGGCAGGGTAGCGCCTACAATGAGCAGTTCTTC. It encodes CASSGQGSAYNEQFF.

This chain uses TRBV28 with TRBJ2-1, with TRBD2 identical over 11 bases. CDR3 length: 17 residues. Trimming cost V 5 bases and J 2 bases; bases outside gene matches: 8. CDR1 and CDR2 (germline): MDHEN, SYDVKM. In nucleotides, the CDR3 is TGTGCCAGCAGTACCCCGGGACTAGCGGACACCTACAATGAGCAGTTCTTC. Its translation is CASSTPGLADTYNEQFF.

On this clone: Other DNA sequences in this sample translate to the same CDR3. The chain's CDR3 is CASSPLSGTSTDTQYF. CDR3 bases: TGTGCCAGCTCACCACTTAGCGGGACTAGCACAGATACGCAGTATTTT. V is TRBV18 and J is TRBJ2-3, with 8 bases aligning to TRBD2. With 1 base clipped from V and 0 bases from J, the junction kept 3 bases outside the gene matches. CDR3 length equals 16 residues. Germline CDR1 KGHSH, CDR2 LQKENI.

The chain has TRBV2 and TRBJ2-5; D is uncertain. Germline loops: CDR1 SNHLY, CDR2 FYNNEI. V gave up 10 bases and J gave up 1 base, with 19 bases separating them. The CDR3 sequence is 15 residues long. The CDR3 sequence: CAMHSGPSFQETQYF. In nucleotides, the CDR3 is TGTGCCATGCATTCCGGGCCCTCCTTCCAAGAGACCCAGTACTTC.

V is TRBV2 and J is TRBJ1-2; D is unclear. This CDR3 has 12 residues. V gave up 4 bases and J gave up 5 bases, with 8 bases separating them. CDR1 is SNHLY and CDR2 is FYNNEI in the germline V gene. This CDR3 reads CASSAEGYGYTF. As DNA, the CDR3 is TGTGCCAGCAGTGCGGAGGGATATGGCTACACCTTC.

This clone was detected once. The V gene is TRBV6-1, the J gene TRBJ2-1; D is uncertain. V gave up 1 base and J gave up 7 bases, with 8 bases separating them. This CDR3 region has 13 residues. Per the germline V gene, CDR1 is MNHNS and CDR2 is SASEGT. CDR3 region: CASSEVFGNEQFF. The CDR3 DNA sequence: TGTGCCAGCAGTGAAGTCTTTGGGAATGAGCAGTTCTTC.

The chain couples TRBV18 to TRBJ2-1; the D gene is possibly TRBD2 (5 bases). This CDR3 spans 13 amino acids. Germline V lookup: CDR1 KGHSH, CDR2 LQKENI. V lost 2 bases and J 8 bases, leaving 10 bases between the germline ends. CDR3 sequence (DNA): TGTGCCAGCTCACCAAGGGAGTACCATGAGCAGTTCTTC. Translating it yields CASSPREYHEQFF.

The sample holds one count of this clone. This sample includes further DNA sequences coding for the same CDR3. This sequence joins TRBV27 and TRBJ2-5; TRBD1 is a possible D gene (6 bases). CDR1 and CDR2 from the germline V gene are MNHEY and SMNVEV (reference sequence). V shed 5 bases and J shed 2 bases, with 18 bases lying between them. The CDR3 loop spans 16 amino acids. CDR3 in DNA: TGTGCCAGCAGTCTTAGACAGGCCCTGTATCAAGAGACCCAGTACTTC. It is translated as CASSLRQALYQETQYF.